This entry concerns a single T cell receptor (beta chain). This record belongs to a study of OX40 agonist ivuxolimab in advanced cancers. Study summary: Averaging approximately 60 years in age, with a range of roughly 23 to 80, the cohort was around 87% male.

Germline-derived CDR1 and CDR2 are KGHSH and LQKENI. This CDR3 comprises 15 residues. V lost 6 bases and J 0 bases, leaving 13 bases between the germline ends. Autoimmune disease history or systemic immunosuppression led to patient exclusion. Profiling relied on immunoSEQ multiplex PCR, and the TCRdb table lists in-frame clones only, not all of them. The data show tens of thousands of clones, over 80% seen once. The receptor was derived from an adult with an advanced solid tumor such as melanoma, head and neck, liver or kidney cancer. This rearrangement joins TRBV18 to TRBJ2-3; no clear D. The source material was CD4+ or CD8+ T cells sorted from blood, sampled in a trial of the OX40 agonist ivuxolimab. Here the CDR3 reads CASSPGFSSTDTQYF. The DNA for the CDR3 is TGTGCCAGCTCCCCCGGTTTCTCTAGCACAGATACGCAGTATTTT.